Presented here are 18 T cell receptor beta chains from one specimen sequenced in a study of T cells in Graves' hyperthyroidism and ophthalmopathy. TCR beta CDR3 regions were amplified from RNA. Researchers ran a first-round RT-PCR on the TCR CDR3 using the HTBI primer set. One entry per CDR3 protein results from TCRdb running MiXCR on the multiplex PCR reads. This sample has 650,000 to 850,000 distinct CDR3 sequences, with 15% to 20% found just once. The sample taken for sequencing was blood. These receptors originate from a woman between 45 and 65 years old with Graves' hyperthyroidism that later progressed to Graves' ophthalmopathy.

The V and J genes are TRBV9 and TRBJ2-3, with unresolved D. V shed 0 bases and J shed 0 bases, with 8 bases lying between them. The CDR3 spans 15 residues. Germline V gene sequence: CDR1 SGDLS, CDR2 YYNGEE. CDR3 region: CASSVVGYSTDTQYF. CDR3 coding DNA: TGTGCCAGCAGCGTAGTGGGGTATAGCACAGATACGCAGTATTTT.

This clonotype was observed at least ten times. This chain connects TRBV3-1 to TRBJ2-1; D not certain. CDR3 length: 12 amino acids. Germline V gene lookup returns CDR1 LGHDT and CDR2 YNNKEL (reference sequence). Trimming cost V 1 base and J 10 bases, with 8 bases left between them. The DNA for the CDR3 is TGTGCCAGCAGCCAAGTAGCAGTCGAGCAGTTCTTC. It codes for CASSQVAVEQFF.

This clonotype was observed at least ten times. This sequence joins TRBV20-1 and TRBJ2-7; TRBD2 agrees at 9 bases. CDR1 is DFQATT, CDR2 SNEGSKA, per germline (reference sequence). V dropped 6 bases and J dropped 7; count of bases not matched to a gene: 16. CDR3 size: 15 residues. CDR3 nucleotide sequence: TGCAGTGCGGCTGCCCGACTAGTGCGGGGGGGTGAGCAGTACTTC. Encoded protein: CSAAARLVRGGEQYF.

The chain employs TRBV5-5 and TRBJ1-2, with a tentative D call TRBD1 (5 bases). CDR1 is SGHKS, CDR2 YYEKEE, per germline (reference sequence). V dropped 4 bases and J dropped 4 bases, with 14 bases sitting between them. The CDR3 loop spans 14 amino acids. The DNA for the CDR3 is TGTGCCAGCAGCGAGGGGCTGCTGGGCTATGGCTACACCTTC. Translation: CASSEGLLGYGYTF.

The J gene is TRBJ1-4, the V gene TRBV6-1; the D gene is possibly TRBD1 (5 bases). The CDR3 runs 15 residues. Per germline, CDR1 MNHNS and CDR2 SASEGT. Trimming pared 5 bases from V and 7 bases from J, leaving 17 bases between. The CDR3 is CASSQWAGLTEKLFF. The CDR3 DNA reads as TGTGCCAGCAGTCAATGGGCGGGACTGACTGAAAAACTGTTTTTT.

In its sample, this clonotype was seen many times. The chain couples TRBV30 to TRBJ1-6, with a tentative D call TRBD1 (5 bases). V was shortened by 1 base and J by 3 bases, with 10 bases between the two germline ends. Germline CDR1 is GTSNPN and CDR2 is SVGIG (reference sequence). The CDR3 consists of 15 residues. Here the CDR3 DNA reads TGTGCCTGGAGTGACCAGGGTTTCTATAATTCACCCCTCCACTTT. It specifies CAWSDQGFYNSPLHF.

In its sample, this clonotype was seen many times. The chain uses TRBV11-2 and TRBJ2-7, with 7 bases identical to TRBD2. The CDR3 covers 17 residues. Per the germline V gene, CDR1 is SGHAT and CDR2 is FQNNGV. Trimming took 4 bases from V and 0 from J; bases not matched to a gene: 12. CDR3 amino acids: CASSSGRGGVSSYEQYF. The CDR3 nucleotides are TGTGCCAGCAGCTCGGGTCGCGGGGGAGTTAGCTCCTACGAGCAGTACTTC.

Only a few counts were recorded for this clonotype. V gene TRBV2 combines with J gene TRBJ1-6; the D is unclear. The CDR3 consists of 13 residues. V was shortened by 7 bases and J by 10 bases, with 14 bases between the two germline ends. Looked up from germline, CDR1 is SNHLY and CDR2 is FYNNEI. CDR3 region: CASTKETGSPLHF. The CDR3 DNA is TGTGCCAGCACAAAAGAGACCGGATCACCCCTCCACTTT. Supplemented by reference TRBV2 and TRBJ1-6, the full variable domain reads EPEVTQTPSHQVTQMGQEVILRCVPISNHLYFYWYRQILGQKVEFLVSFYNNEISEKSEIFDDQFSVERPDGSNFTLKIRSTKLEDSAMYFCASTKETGSPLHFGNGTRLTVT.

This clonotype came up a few times. The chain employs TRBV25-1 and TRBJ1-6, with D hard to call. The CDR3 sequence is 15 residues long. Trimming left V 2 bases short and J 0 bases short, with 5 bases between. Looked up from germline, CDR1 is MGHDK and CDR2 is SYGVNS. The CDR3 DNA reads TGTGCCAGCAGTGAAAAGGTCTCCTATAATTCACCCCTCCACTTT. Amino acid sequence: CASSEKVSYNSPLHF.

The chain links TRBV5-1 to TRBJ2-7; D is ambiguous. The germline gives CDR1 SGHRS, CDR2 YFSETQ. Trimming shortened V by 0 bases and J by 3 bases, and 10 bases separated the two germline ends. The CDR3 consists of 14 residues. Here the CDR3 DNA reads TGCGCCAGCAGCTTGGAGGCAGCTGGCTACGAGCAGTACTTC. It encodes CASSLEAAGYEQYF.

The chain carries TRBV30 and TRBJ1-3; 8 bases align to TRBD1. V was pared by 2 bases and J by 0 bases, with 6 bases of the junction left unmatched. The CDR3 consists of 16 residues. The germline V gene encodes CDR1 GTSNPN and CDR2 SVGIG (reference sequence). In nucleotides, the CDR3 is TGTGCCTGGAGTACCGGACAGGGATACTCTGGAAACACCATATATTTT. Its protein product is CAWSTGQGYSGNTIYF.

There are a few counts of this clonotype. The V call is TRBV19, the J call TRBJ1-1; D is undetermined. V dropped 6 bases and J dropped 4 bases, with 12 bases sitting between them. This CDR3 is 13 amino acids long. CDR1 and CDR2 from the germline V gene are LNHDA and SQIVND (reference sequence). CDR3 in amino acids: CASSPSVSTEAFF. CDR3 bases: TGTGCCAGTAGCCCAAGCGTTTCCACTGAAGCTTTCTTT. The full variable domain, rest sourced from reference TRBV19 and TRBJ1-1, is DGGITQSPKYLFRKEGQNVTLSCEQNLNHDAMYWYRQDPGQGLRLIYYSQIVNDFQKGDIAEGYSVSREKKESFPLTVTSAQKNPTAFYLCASSPSVSTEAFFGQGTRLTVV.

This clonotype was recorded a few times. The V call is TRBV15, the J call TRBJ1-5; 9 nucleotides align to TRBD1. CDR3 length: 17 residues. Germline assignment: CDR1 LNHNV and CDR2 YYDKDF (reference sequence). J was trimmed by 1 base and V by 4 bases; bases with no gene match: 8. CDR3 sequence reads: CATSNRDRVWSNQPQHF. CDR3 coding DNA: TGTGCCACCAGCAACCGGGACAGGGTATGGAGCAATCAGCCCCAGCATTTT.

In its sample, this clonotype was seen a few times. The J gene is TRBJ1-2, the V gene TRBV20-1; maybe TRBD1 (6 bases). The CDR3 loop spans 16 amino acids. Trimming removed 7 bases at V and 0 bases at J, with 21 bases between. Germline lookup yields CDR1 DFQATT and CDR2 SNEGSKA (reference sequence). The CDR3 DNA reads as TGCAGTGTTTCAGACCCCGGGACACTTCCTAACTATGGCTACACCTTC. As protein: CSVSDPGTLPNYGYTF.

This clonotype has just a few counts. The genes are TRBV6-1 and TRBJ1-1; D unresolved. This CDR3 is 15 amino acids long. Germline V lookup: CDR1 MNHNS, CDR2 SASEGT. Trimming took 5 bases from V and 8 from J, leaving 21 bases between them. The CDR3 DNA sequence: TGTGCCAGCAGTTCCCTCTCCCCGACGTACGCAGAAGCTTTCTTT. This gives the protein CASSSLSPTYAEAFF.

This clonotype was seen more than once but under ten times. This chain connects TRBV20-1 to TRBJ2-7; D ambiguous. Germline lookup yields CDR1 DFQATT and CDR2 SNEGSKA (reference sequence). Trimming removed 1 base from V and 4 bases from J, with 11 bases in between. The CDR3 extends over 13 amino acids. The CDR3 coding sequence is TGCAGTGCTAGAGTGATAGGGTTGTACGAGCAGTACTTC. This encodes CSARVIGLYEQYF.

This clonotype was counted between two and nine times. The V call is TRBV20-1, the J call TRBJ2-7; the D is unclear. CDR1 is DFQATT, CDR2 SNEGSKA, per germline (reference sequence). Trimming took 6 bases from V and 1 from J, leaving 10 bases between them. CDR3 size: 12 residues. This chain's CDR3 is CSAARSSYEQYF. In DNA, the CDR3 is TGCAGTGCCGCAAGGAGTTCCTACGAGCAGTACTTC.

This clonotype was seen more than once but under ten times. V usage is TRBV7-9 and J usage is TRBJ1-1, with a possible D match to TRBD1 (6 bases). Germline V gene data show CDR1 as SEHNR and CDR2 as FQNEAQ (reference sequence). The CDR3 covers 13 residues. V was trimmed by 2 bases and J by 7 bases, leaving 11 bases between them. The CDR3, as DNA: TGTGCCAGCAGCTTAAGGACAGTCCTTGAAGCTTTCTTT. This encodes CASSLRTVLEAFF.